A single sample gave rise to the 3 T cell receptor beta chains below, sequenced in a study of post-analysis software for immune sequencing data. Study-wide findings and caveats: Elevated frequency relative to controls characterized several TRBV segments in patients, TRBV5-6, TRBV5-1 and TRBV20-1 among them.

The library was made from cDNA and included unique molecular identifiers. MiXCR, run by TCRdb on the PCR reads, gives a single entry per CDR3 protein. The repertoire holds roughly 410,000 distinct CDR3 sequences, with roughly 38% as singletons. What these receptors recognize is not known. Sequenced material: blood. Receptors originate from a girl aged 5-17 years with multiple sclerosis.

V usage is TRBV18 and J usage is TRBJ2-1; 9 bases map to TRBD2. This CDR3 spans 18 amino acids. Per germline, CDR1 KGHSH and CDR2 LQKENI. The J segment lost 8 bases and the V segment lost 2 bases, leaving 16 bases of the junction unmatched. CDR3 loop: CASSPFKNSGGLMHEQFF. In DNA form, the CDR3 reads TGTGCCAGCTCACCATTTAAAAATAGCGGGGGCCTCATGCATGAGCAGTTCTTC.

With regard to this clonotype: Germline and junction disagree at one end, which may indicate a read error. V gene TRBV7-6 combines with J gene TRBJ2-5; TRBD1 matches at 12 bases. Germline loops: CDR1 SGHVS, CDR2 FNYEAQ. The CDR3 extends over 17 amino acids. The chain's CDR3 is CASSPGTGGFGVETLYF. The CDR3 DNA follows: TGTGCCAGCAGCCCCGGGACAGGGGGCTTTGGAGTGGAGACCCTGTACTTC.

This clonotype has only one observation. The gene calls are TRBV29-1 and TRBJ2-7, with D possibly being TRBD2 (6 bases). Germline lookup yields CDR1 SQVTM and CDR2 ANQGSEA. This CDR3 contains 12 residues. Trimming removed 7 bases from V and 2 bases from J, with 12 bases in between. CDR3 coding DNA: TGCAGCGGTGACGGGGGAGCCTACGAGCAGTACTTC. The encoded protein is CSGDGGAYEQYF.